This T cell receptor beta chain was captured in a study of T-cell memory formation after mild COVID-19. In the study overall: TCR clusters largely stayed donor specific. Regarding the study as a whole: Prior to infection, memory already included some responding clones, suggesting cross-reactive memory joined.

A 5'RACE reaction primed in the constant segment made cDNA libraries of TCR alpha and TCR beta, and these carried sample barcodes and UMIs. TCRdb redid the calling of the 5' RACE reads with MiXCR, one entry per CDR3 protein. The sample consists of 550,000 to 700,000 distinct CDR3 sequences, around a sixth of them appearing once. The V gene's germline CDR1 is MNHEY and CDR2 SVGEGT. V lost 6 bases, J lost 5 bases, and 9 bases stayed unmatched. The CDR3 spans 16 residues. As concerns this clonotype: The target antigen is unknown.

The chain joins TRBV6-2 or TRBV6-3 to TRBJ2-7; 14 bases line up with TRBD2. Specimen: PBMCs or a T cell subset sorted from them (not recorded which). The TCR originated in an adult woman who had mild COVID-19 (a few samples of this study predate the infection). Cell type and time point are not known. The CDR3 region has the DNA TGTGCCAGCAGCTCAAGGACTAGCGGGAGGAGAGACGAGCAGTACTTC. This sequence encodes CASSSRTSGRRDEQYF.